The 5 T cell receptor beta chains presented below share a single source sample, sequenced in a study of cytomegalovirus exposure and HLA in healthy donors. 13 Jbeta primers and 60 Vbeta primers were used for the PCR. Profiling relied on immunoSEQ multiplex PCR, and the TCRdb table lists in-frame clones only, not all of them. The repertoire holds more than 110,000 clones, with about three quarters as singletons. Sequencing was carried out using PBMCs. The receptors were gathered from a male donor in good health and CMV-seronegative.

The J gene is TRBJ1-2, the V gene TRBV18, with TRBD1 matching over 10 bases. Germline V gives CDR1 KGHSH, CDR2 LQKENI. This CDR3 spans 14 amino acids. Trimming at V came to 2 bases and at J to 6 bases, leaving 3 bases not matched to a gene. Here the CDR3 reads CASSPGTGVNGYTF. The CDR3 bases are TGTGCCAGCTCACCAGGGACAGGGGTCAATGGCTACACCTTC.

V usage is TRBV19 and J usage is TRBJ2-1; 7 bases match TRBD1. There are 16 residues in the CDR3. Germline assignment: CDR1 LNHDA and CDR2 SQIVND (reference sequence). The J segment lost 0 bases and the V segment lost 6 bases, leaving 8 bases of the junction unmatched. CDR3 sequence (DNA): TGTGCCAGTAGCATCGACAGGGTCGGCTCCTACAATGAGCAGTTCTTC. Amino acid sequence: CASSIDRVGSYNEQFF.

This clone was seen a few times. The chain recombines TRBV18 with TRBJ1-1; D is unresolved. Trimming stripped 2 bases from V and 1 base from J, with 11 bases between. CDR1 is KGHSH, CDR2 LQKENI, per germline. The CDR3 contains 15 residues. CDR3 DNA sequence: TGTGCCAGCTCACCAGGGCCAGTTAGGAACACTGAAGCTTTCTTT. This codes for CASSPGPVRNTEAFF. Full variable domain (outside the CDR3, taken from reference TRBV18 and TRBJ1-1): NAGVMQNPRHLVRRRGQEARLRCSPMKGHSHVYWYRQLPEEGLKFMVYLQKENIIDESGMPKERFSAEFPKEGPSILRIQQVVRGDSAAYFCASSPGPVRNTEAFFGQGTRLTVV.

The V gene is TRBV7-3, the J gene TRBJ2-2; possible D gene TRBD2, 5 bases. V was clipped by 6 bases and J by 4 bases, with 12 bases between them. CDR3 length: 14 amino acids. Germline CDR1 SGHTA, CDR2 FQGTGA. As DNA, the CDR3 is TGTGCCAGCAGGAGGGCCGAGTTCACCGGGGAGCTGTTTTTT. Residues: CASRRAEFTGELFF.

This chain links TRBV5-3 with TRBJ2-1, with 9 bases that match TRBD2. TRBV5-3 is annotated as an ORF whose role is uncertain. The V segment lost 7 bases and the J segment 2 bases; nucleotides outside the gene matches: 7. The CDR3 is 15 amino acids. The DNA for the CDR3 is TGTGCCAGAGGCAGACTAGCGGATACCTACAATGAGCAGTTCTTC. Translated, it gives CARGRLADTYNEQFF.